The 12 T cell receptor beta chains presented below share a single source sample, sequenced in a study of T cell responses to AZD1222 COVID-19 vaccine. Assay used: immunoSEQ multiplex PCR; TCRdb lists only in-frame clones, some missing. The sample includes about 100,000 clones, about nine tenths of them seen just once. Sequenced here: peripheral blood, sampled on day 0 of MenACWY control vaccination. Source of these receptors: an adult in good health.

This chain links TRBV7-2 with TRBJ2-7, with D maybe TRBD2 (6 bases). Germline lookup yields CDR1 SGHTA and CDR2 FQGNSA. V dropped 1 base and J dropped 1 base, with 14 bases sitting between them. There are 16 residues in the CDR3. The CDR3 DNA reads as TGTGCCAGCAGCTTAGTCGGGCAGGCGGGGTCCTACGAGCAGTACTTC. This gives the protein CASSLVGQAGSYEQYF.

The genes are TRBV30 and TRBJ1-6, with D maybe TRBD1 (6 bases). Looked up from germline, CDR1 is GTSNPN and CDR2 is SVGIG (reference sequence). V was clipped by 6 bases and J by 4 bases, with 10 bases between them. This CDR3 region has 13 residues. CDR3 residues: CACGTFYNSPLHF. The CDR3 nucleotides read TGTGCCTGTGGGACATTTTATAATTCACCCCTCCACTTT.

V and J are TRBV5-5 and TRBJ1-1; D is ambiguous. CDR3 length: 13 amino acids. Germline CDR1 is SGHKS and CDR2 is YYEKEE (reference sequence). Trimming removed 6 bases at V and 4 bases at J, with 13 bases between. The DNA for the CDR3 is TGTGCCAGCACCCTGGATATAAGCACTGAAGCTTTCTTT. It specifies CASTLDISTEAFF.

The chain joins TRBV29-1 to TRBJ2-5; D might be TRBD2 (6 bases). Germline V gene lookup returns CDR1 SQVTM and CDR2 ANQGSEA. The CDR3 totals 13 residues. V gave up 7 bases and J gave up 1 base, with 13 bases separating them. The CDR3 DNA sequence: TGCAGCGGCTTGCGGGGTGTCCAAGAGACCCAGTACTTC. Translating gives CSGLRGVQETQYF.

The chain combines TRBV5-1 with TRBJ1-2; tentatively, D is TRBD1 (5 bases). This CDR3 contains 15 residues. Germline CDR1 is SGHRS and CDR2 is YFSETQ. V was pared by 4 bases and J by 4 bases, with 17 bases between. CDR3 in DNA: TGCGCCAGCAGCCCTGGAGTGGGACGGATCTATGGCTACACCTTC. It specifies CASSPGVGRIYGYTF.

The chain joins TRBV6-1 to TRBJ2-7; D gene uncertain. Germline loops: CDR1 MNHNS, CDR2 SASEGT. Deletions cut 2 bases from V and 0 bases from J, with 5 bases between. CDR3 length: 13 amino acids. The CDR3 spells CASSESYSYEQYF. CDR3 in DNA: TGTGCCAGCAGTGAAAGCTACTCCTACGAGCAGTACTTC.

The chain is built from TRBV23-1 and TRBJ1-2; 10 nucleotides match TRBD1. TRBV23-1 is labeled an ORF, and its function is uncertain. The CDR3 consists of 16 residues. The V gene end was trimmed by 4 bases and the J gene end by 7 bases; junction bases not matched to a gene: 12. CDR3 nucleotides: TGCGCCAGCAGTCCTTTAGGGACAGGGGTGAATAGTGGCTACACCTTC. Amino acids: CASSPLGTGVNSGYTF.

This chain links TRBV6-2 or TRBV6-3 with TRBJ1-1; D is perhaps TRBD1 (6 bases). The CDR3 runs to 12 residues. The germline V and J ends were trimmed by 2 bases and 9 bases, with 10 bases remaining between them. Per germline, CDR1 MNHEY and CDR2 SVGEGT. As DNA, the CDR3 is TGTGCCAGCAGTTACCAAGGACAGAAAGCTTTCTTT. This translates into CASSYQGQKAFF.

This chain connects TRBV18 to TRBJ1-2; maybe TRBD1 (5 bases). Germline CDR1 KGHSH, CDR2 LQKENI. The CDR3 covers 13 residues. V was pared by 6 bases and J by 1 base, with 9 bases between. CDR3 residues: CASSSDSNYGYTF. The CDR3, as DNA: TGTGCCAGCTCCTCAGACAGTAACTATGGCTACACCTTC.

The chain has TRBV7-9 and TRBJ2-7; D may correspond to TRBD1 or TRBD2 (7 bases each). CDR3 length: 14 residues. Trimming cost V 5 bases and J 4 bases, with 15 bases left between them. Germline V gene data show CDR1 as SEHNR and CDR2 as FQNEAQ (reference sequence). The CDR3 here is CASSPRGGTYEQYF. CDR3 sequence (DNA): TGTGCCAGCAGCCCCAGGGGGGGAACATACGAGCAGTACTTC.

The chain recombines TRBV4-1 with TRBJ1-4; D possibly corresponds to TRBD1 (6 bases). The CDR3 extends over 18 amino acids. Germline loops: CDR1 MGHRA, CDR2 YSYEKL. The V gene lost 4 bases and the J gene lost 2 bases, with 20 bases spanning the gap. The CDR3 nucleotides are TGCGCCAGCAGCCCTCTGTCCAGGGGCTCCGGGACTAATGAAAAACTGTTTTTT. Its translation is CASSPLSRGSGTNEKLFF.

The gene calls are TRBV15 and TRBJ2-7; TRBD1 is a possible D gene (6 bases). Trimming pared 0 bases from V and 6 bases from J, leaving 18 bases between. Germline-derived CDR1 and CDR2 are LNHNV and YYDKDF (reference sequence). This CDR3 has 16 amino acids. In DNA, the CDR3 is TGTGCCACCAGCAGAGATCCCGGCAGCCTAGGGGGCGAGCAGTACTTC. This translates into CATSRDPGSLGGEQYF.